These 9 T cell receptor beta chains were all obtained from the same sample, sequenced in a study of shared clonotypes between healthy human individuals. Libraries were prepared by immunoSEQ multiplex PCR; TCRdb keeps only in-frame clonotypes and omits some of them. Of roughly 590,000 clones listed, around 95% are singletons. CD45RO-negative, CCR7-positively selected cells formed the naive CD8 fraction, excluding terminally differentiated effector memory CD45RA+ cells. What was sequenced was naive CD8+ T cells sorted from blood. The receptor source for this set is a woman aged 25 to 39 in good health.

The rearrangement joins TRBV5-4 to TRBJ1-2, with 9 bases identical to TRBD1. The CDR3 consists of 14 residues. V dropped 4 bases and J dropped 2; count of bases not matched to a gene: 3. The germline CDR1 and CDR2 sequences are SGHNT and YYREEE (reference sequence). DNA for the CDR3: TGTGCCAGCAGCCCCGGGACAGGGAACTATGGCTACACCTTC. Translation: CASSPGTGNYGYTF.

This sequence joins TRBV30 and TRBJ1-1, with D tentatively TRBD1 (5 bases). Trimming removed 5 bases from V and 2 bases from J, with 15 bases in between. This CDR3 spans 14 amino acids. CDR1 is GTSNPN and CDR2 is SVGIG in the germline V gene (reference sequence). The CDR3 coding sequence is TGTGCCTGGGGGCTTATACAGGAAAACACTGAAGCTTTCTTT. This gives the protein CAWGLIQENTEAFF.

This chain uses TRBV28 with TRBJ2-2, with D maybe TRBD1 (6 bases). Germline loops: CDR1 MDHEN, CDR2 SYDVKM. The V gene lost 8 bases and the J gene lost 0 bases, with 28 bases spanning the gap. This CDR3 contains 20 residues. The chain's CDR3 is CASGTLTDSELSSNTGELFF. The CDR3, as DNA: TGTGCCAGCGGAACCCTCACGGACAGTGAACTCTCCTCGAACACCGGGGAGCTGTTTTTT.

On this clone: The same CDR3 also results from other DNA sequences found in this sample. V gene TRBV27 combines with J gene TRBJ1-1, with D maybe TRBD1 (5 bases). The CDR3 runs to 12 residues. V was shortened by 6 bases and J by 5 bases, with 10 bases between the two germline ends. Germline lookup yields CDR1 MNHEY and CDR2 SMNVEV (reference sequence). This CDR3 is CASRTGGTEAFF. The CDR3 DNA sequence: TGTGCCAGCAGAACGGGGGGGACTGAAGCTTTCTTT.

The chain uses TRBV19 and TRBJ2-7, with 7 bases fitting TRBD2. The V gene's germline CDR1 is LNHDA and CDR2 SQIVND (reference sequence). This CDR3 has 16 amino acids. V was clipped by 0 bases and J by 3 bases; unmatched bases: 8. DNA of the CDR3: TGTGCCAGTAGTATAGATGACAGCCCGGGGGGCTACGAGCAGTACTTC. This gives the protein CASSIDDSPGGYEQYF.

The V call is TRBV27, the J call TRBJ1-1; D ambiguous. This CDR3 contains 14 residues. From germline, CDR1 is MNHEY and CDR2 SMNVEV (reference sequence). Trimming stripped 3 bases from V and 6 bases from J, with 14 bases between. The CDR3, as DNA: TGTGCCAGCAGTTTTCGCAGTTCTCAGGCTGAAGCTTTCTTT. The encoded protein is CASSFRSSQAEAFF.

The CDR3 spells CASSLVGSGSRSSYNEQFF. CDR3 nucleotide sequence: TGTGCCAGCAGTTTAGTTGGGAGTGGGTCCCGAAGCTCCTACAATGAGCAGTTCTTC. V usage is TRBV27 and J usage is TRBJ2-1; possible D gene TRBD2, 5 bases. The V gene's germline CDR1 is MNHEY and CDR2 SMNVEV (reference sequence). The CDR3 extends over 19 amino acids. Trimming removed 2 bases from V and 0 bases from J, with 20 bases in between.

The chain has TRBV27 and TRBJ1-1; D unclear. The V end lost 3 bases, the J end lost 0 bases, and 8 bases lay between the germline ends. CDR3 length equals 14 residues. CDR1 is MNHEY and CDR2 is SMNVEV in the germline V gene (reference sequence). As DNA, the CDR3 is TGTGCCAGCAGTTTTGGTTCCGTGAACACTGAAGCTTTCTTT. It specifies CASSFGSVNTEAFF.

The genes are TRBV9 and TRBJ2-5; 9 bases line up with TRBD2. The CDR3 has 18 amino acids. Germline loops: CDR1 SGDLS, CDR2 YYNGEE. Unmatched junction bases numbered 12, after V lost 1 base and J lost 2 bases. The CDR3 loop reads CASSVTTTSGPKQETQYF. The CDR3 DNA sequence: TGTGCCAGCAGCGTAACGACCACTAGCGGGCCCAAACAAGAGACCCAGTACTTC. Combining the CDR3 with reference TRBV9 and TRBJ2-5 gives the whole variable domain DSGVTQTPKHLITATGQRVTLRCSPRSGDLSVYWYQQSLDQGLQFLIQYYNGEERAKGNILERFSAQQFPDLHSELNLSSLELGDSALYFCASSVTTTSGPKQETQYFGPGTRLLVL.